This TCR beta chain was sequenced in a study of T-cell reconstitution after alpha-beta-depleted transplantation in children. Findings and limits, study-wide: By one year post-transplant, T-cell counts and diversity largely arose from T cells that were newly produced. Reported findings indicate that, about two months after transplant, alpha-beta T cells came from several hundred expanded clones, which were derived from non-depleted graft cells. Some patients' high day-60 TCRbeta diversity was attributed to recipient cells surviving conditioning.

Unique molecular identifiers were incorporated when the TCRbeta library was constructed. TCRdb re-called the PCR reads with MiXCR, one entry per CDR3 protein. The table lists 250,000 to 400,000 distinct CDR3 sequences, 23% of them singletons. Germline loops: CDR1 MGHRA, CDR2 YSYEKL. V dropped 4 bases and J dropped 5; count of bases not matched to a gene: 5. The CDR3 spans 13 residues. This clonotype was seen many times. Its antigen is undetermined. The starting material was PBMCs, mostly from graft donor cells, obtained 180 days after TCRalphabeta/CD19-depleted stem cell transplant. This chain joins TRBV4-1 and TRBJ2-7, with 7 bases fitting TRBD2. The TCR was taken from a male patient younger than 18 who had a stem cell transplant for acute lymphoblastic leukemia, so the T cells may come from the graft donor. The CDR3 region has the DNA TGCGCCAGCAGCCCGGGACTAAGCGACGAGCAGTACTTC. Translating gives CASSPGLSDEQYF.